Listed here is a single T cell receptor (beta chain). Its specificity is unknown. From germline, CDR1 is DFQATT and CDR2 SNEGSKA (reference sequence). The CDR3 runs to 15 residues. These data belong to a study of T cells expressing NK-cell markers. Study in general: It was sorted CD3+CD56+NKG2C+, CD3+CD56+NKG2C- and CD3+CD56-NKG2C+ T cells that supplied the TCR beta repertoires.

Researchers built TCR beta cDNA using 5'RACE template switching with UMIs. Each CDR3 protein gets one entry in TCRdb, which reprocessed the 5' RACE reads and gives no DNA. The sample features about 380,000 distinct CDR3 sequences, with roughly 5.5% in its top ten. Whole-study results and caveats: Once again these clonotypes came out on top in the CD3+CD56-NKG2C+ fraction of a few donors.

The chain employs TRBV20-1 and TRBJ2-1; TCRdb's D call of TRBD2 is untestable without DNA. The sequence derives from a man aged 18 to 69 in good health. The specimen was blood T cells: a sorted CD56 or NKG2C T cell subset, CD4+ or CD8+ T cells, or bulk PBMC T cells (not recorded which). CDR3 loop: CSALTRLAGGNEQFF.